This T cell receptor (beta chain) appears in the sequencing data of a study of shared clonotypes between healthy human individuals. On the study more broadly: Every donor yielded three CD4 naive, three CD4 memory, two CD8 naive and one CD8 memory plate. Study-level findings and limits: The small donor group covered limited genetic and exposure diversity.

CDR3 size: 13 residues. Germline V lookup: CDR1 LNHDA, CDR2 SQIVND (reference sequence). With 8 bases removed from V and 0 bases from J, the gap between germline ends came to 10 bases. Sequenced by immunoSEQ multiplex PCR; TCRdb stores in-frame clones only, minus some. The table records about 360,000 clones, around four fifths of them present only once. About this clone: What it binds is unknown.

V is TRBV19 and J is TRBJ1-2; D is uncertain. The origin of this receptor is a young man in good health. Specimen: memory CD4+ T cells sorted from blood. Subset noted: CD45RA-negative fraction. The CDR3 sequence: CASSEGANYGYTF. The CDR3 coding sequence is TGTGCCAGTTCCGAGGGAGCTAACTATGGCTACACCTTC.